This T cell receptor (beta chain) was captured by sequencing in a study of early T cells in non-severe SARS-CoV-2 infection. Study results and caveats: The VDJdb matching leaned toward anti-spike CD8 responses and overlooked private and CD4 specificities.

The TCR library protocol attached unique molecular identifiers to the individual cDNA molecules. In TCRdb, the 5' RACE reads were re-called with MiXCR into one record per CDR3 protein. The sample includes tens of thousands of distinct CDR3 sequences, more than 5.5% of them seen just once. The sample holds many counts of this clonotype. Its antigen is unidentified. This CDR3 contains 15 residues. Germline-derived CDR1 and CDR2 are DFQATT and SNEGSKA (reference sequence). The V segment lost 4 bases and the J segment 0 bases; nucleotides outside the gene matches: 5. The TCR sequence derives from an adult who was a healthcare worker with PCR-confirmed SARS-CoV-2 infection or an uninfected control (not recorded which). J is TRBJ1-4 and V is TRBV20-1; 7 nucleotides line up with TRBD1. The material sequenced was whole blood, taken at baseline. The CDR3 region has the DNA TGCAGTGCTATCTATGGGACAGCAACTAATGAAAAACTGTTTTTT. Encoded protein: CSAIYGTATNEKLFF.